A single sample is the source of the 28 T cell receptor beta chains below, sequenced in a study of shared clonotypes between healthy human individuals. CD45RO-negative, CCR7-selected cells formed the naive CD8 fraction, which excluded terminally differentiated effector memory CD45RA+ cells. Here immunoSEQ multiplex PCR was the method, and the copy in TCRdb shows in-frame clones only, minus some. This sample has some 1,900,000 clones, with roughly 95% found just once. Sequencing was done on a sample of naive CD8+ T cells sorted from blood. The receptors here all came from a man aged 18 to 29 in good health.

The V call is TRBV6-1, the J call TRBJ2-7, with 8 bases lining up with TRBD1. The V gene's germline CDR1 is MNHNS and CDR2 SASEGT. J lost 3 bases, V lost 3 bases, and 7 bases had no gene match. The CDR3 extends over 15 amino acids. In DNA, the CDR3 is TGTGCCAGCAGTGAGACTCAGGGGGCTGGCTACGAGCAGTACTTC. It translates to CASSETQGAGYEQYF.

Remarks on this clone: Other nucleotide sequences from this sample produce the same CDR3. J is TRBJ1-3 and V is TRBV7-9, with D unclear. The V gene's germline CDR1 is SEHNR and CDR2 FQNEAQ (reference sequence). The CDR3 consists of 14 residues. Trimming pared 4 bases from V and 0 bases from J, leaving 7 bases between. The CDR3 loop is CASSSSLSGNTIYF. CDR3 sequence (DNA): TGTGCCAGCAGCTCCAGCCTCTCTGGAAACACCATATATTTT.

The genes are TRBV2 and TRBJ2-7; D is undetermined. CDR1 and CDR2 from the germline V gene are SNHLY and FYNNEI. The CDR3 has 14 residues. The V and J ends lost 2 bases and 7 bases respectively, with 15 bases between them. CDR3 nucleotides: TGTGCCAGCAGTGAATCCTCCCTCTTGAGGGAGCAGTACTTC. This sequence encodes CASSESSLLREQYF.

The chain has TRBV5-1 and TRBJ2-1; 7 bases map to TRBD2. The CDR3 covers 12 residues. The germline gives CDR1 SGHRS, CDR2 YFSETQ. J was trimmed by 4 bases and V by 5 bases; bases with no gene match: 0. The CDR3 region is CASRLAYNEQFF. In DNA form, the CDR3 reads TGCGCCAGCAGACTAGCGTACAATGAGCAGTTCTTC.

This chain joins TRBV9 and TRBJ2-2, with TRBD2 matching 7 bases. With 0 bases clipped from V and 6 bases from J, the junction kept 11 bases outside the gene matches. The CDR3 is 17 amino acids. Germline lookup yields CDR1 SGDLS and CDR2 YYNGEE. CDR3: CASSVVSGLDQSGELFF. The CDR3 bases are TGTGCCAGCAGCGTAGTCTCAGGACTAGACCAATCCGGGGAGCTGTTTTTT.

The J gene is TRBJ2-3, the V gene TRBV2; D gene unclear. CDR3 length equals 13 residues. The ends were cut back, 9 bases at V and 0 bases at J, with 10 bases in the middle. The V gene's germline CDR1 is SNHLY and CDR2 FYNNEI. CDR3 nucleotide sequence: TGTGCCAGTGGGCCCTTTAGCACAGATACGCAGTATTTT. Translating gives CASGPFSTDTQYF.

The gene calls are TRBV28 and TRBJ2-1, with no clear D. Deletions cut 3 bases from V and 6 bases from J, with 9 bases between. CDR1 is MDHEN and CDR2 is SYDVKM in the germline V gene. The CDR3 loop spans 13 amino acids. CDR3 sequence: CASSFRAANEQFF. CDR3 coding DNA: TGTGCCAGCAGTTTTAGGGCTGCCAATGAGCAGTTCTTC.

As for this clone: One end of the junction fails to match germline, which may point to a read error. This chain connects TRBV7-7 to TRBJ2-5; 8 bases match TRBD1. Germline assignment: CDR1 SSHAT and CDR2 FNYEAQ (reference sequence). The length of the CDR3 is 14 residues. The CDR3 spells CASSFRTGPETQYF. The DNA of the CDR3 is TGTGCTAGCAGCTTTCGGACAGGGCCGGAGACCCAGTACTTC.

This clone was recorded once. This sample also contains other DNA sequences that code for the same CDR3. This chain connects TRBV5-1 to TRBJ2-7, with a possible D match to TRBD2 (6 bases). V shed 4 bases and J shed 0 bases, with 11 bases lying between them. The CDR3 has 14 residues. CDR1 and CDR2 (germline): SGHRS, YFSETQ. The CDR3 nucleotides are TGCGCCAGCAGCCTGGACGGGAGCTCCTACGAGCAGTACTTC. This encodes CASSLDGSSYEQYF.

This chain joins TRBV4-3 and TRBJ2-3, with TRBD2 identical over 12 bases. Trimming took 4 bases from V and 5 from J; bases not matched to a gene: 7. Germline V gene data show CDR1 as LGHNA and CDR2 as YSLEER. The CDR3 is made up of 16 amino acids. The CDR3 nucleotides read TGCGCCAGCAGCCGGCAACTAGCGGGAGGAAGAGATACGCAGTATTTT. Its translation: CASSRQLAGGRDTQYF.

The J gene is TRBJ1-4, the V gene TRBV11-2, with D possibly matching TRBD1 (6 bases). This CDR3 has 16 residues. Germline CDR1 SGHAT, CDR2 FQNNGV. Trimming cost V 1 base and J 1 base, with 10 bases left between them. The chain's CDR3 is CASSLGPRGTNEKLFF. Written as DNA, the CDR3 is TGTGCCAGCAGCTTAGGTCCCAGGGGAACTAATGAAAAACTGTTTTTT.

This rearrangement joins TRBV19 to TRBJ2-3; no firm D call. Per germline, CDR1 LNHDA and CDR2 SQIVND (reference sequence). CDR3 length: 14 residues. Trimming removed 1 base from V and 3 bases from J, with 8 bases in between. The CDR3 spells CASSIGEGTDTQYF. The CDR3 DNA reads as TGTGCCAGTAGTATAGGGGAAGGGACAGATACGCAGTATTTT.

A note on this clone: Compared with germline, one end of the junction differs, possibly owing to a read error. The chain links TRBV6-5 to TRBJ2-7, with unresolved D. Germline V gene sequence: CDR1 MNHEY, CDR2 SVGAGI. There are 13 residues in the CDR3. The CDR3 DNA reads TGTGCCCGCAGTTACCGGTCAGCCTACGAGCAGTACTTC. Translating gives CARSYRSAYEQYF.

The chain recombines TRBV4-3 with TRBJ1-1, with D perhaps matching TRBD1 (6 bases). Germline CDR1 is LGHNA and CDR2 is YSLEER. V was clipped by 2 bases and J by 6 bases, with 13 bases between them. The CDR3 extends over 14 amino acids. CDR3 amino acids: CASSQTEGGAEAFF. The CDR3 DNA is TGCGCCAGCAGCCAAACCGAGGGGGGGGCTGAAGCTTTCTTT.

The V call is TRBV11-3, the J call TRBJ2-1, with D unclear. Trimming stripped 0 bases from V and 2 bases from J, with 5 bases between. The CDR3 length is 14 residues. CDR1 and CDR2 from the germline V gene are SGHNT and YENEEA. CDR3 coding DNA: TGTGCCAGCAGCTTAGATAGGACCTACAATGAGCAGTTCTTC. Translating it yields CASSLDRTYNEQFF.

This clone was detected only once. The chain joins TRBV2 to TRBJ2-1; D may be TRBD1 (6 bases). Looked up from germline, CDR1 is SNHLY and CDR2 is FYNNEI. CDR3 length equals 13 residues. Deletions cut 2 bases from V and 10 bases from J, with 12 bases between. The CDR3 loop is CASSESTGVEQFF. DNA of the CDR3: TGTGCCAGCAGTGAATCGACAGGAGTGGAGCAGTTCTTC.

This rearrangement joins TRBV28 to TRBJ1-5; no reliable D call. From germline, CDR1 is MDHEN and CDR2 SYDVKM. The CDR3 spans 14 residues. The V end was cut by 7 bases, the J end by 0 bases, with 10 bases between. In nucleotides, the CDR3 is TGTGCCAGCACCCCGAGGGTTAGCAATCAGCCCCAGCATTTT. Translating gives CASTPRVSNQPQHF.

The chain carries TRBV27 and TRBJ2-1; tentative D call: TRBD1 (5 bases). Germline assignment: CDR1 MNHEY and CDR2 SMNVEV (reference sequence). The CDR3 has 16 residues. The V end lost 0 bases, the J end lost 7 bases, and 16 bases lay between the germline ends. In DNA form, the CDR3 reads TGTGCCAGCAGTTTATCAGGGGCAGGGCCCCAGAATGAGCAGTTCTTC. Amino acids: CASSLSGAGPQNEQFF.

V is TRBV7-6 and J is TRBJ1-6; the D gene is possibly TRBD1 (6 bases). V was shortened by 2 bases and J by 7 bases, with 6 bases between the two germline ends. CDR1 and CDR2 (germline): SGHVS, FNYEAQ. The CDR3 runs to 13 residues. The DNA of the CDR3 is TGTGCCAGCAGCTTAACAGGGAATTCACCCCTCCACTTT. Translation: CASSLTGNSPLHF.

The chain carries TRBV10-3 and TRBJ2-1; tentatively, D is TRBD1 or TRBD2 (5 bases each). V was pared by 10 bases and J by 2 bases, with 12 bases between. The CDR3 is 13 amino acids. The germline gives CDR1 ENHRY, CDR2 SYGVKD. The CDR3 protein is CATRDPTYNEQFF. CDR3 nucleotides: TGTGCCACCCGGGACCCCACCTACAATGAGCAGTTCTTC.

Here the CDR3 reads CASGLDPVPEQFF. CDR3 nucleotides: TGTGCTAGTGGTTTGGACCCGGTGCCGGAGCAGTTCTTC. V gene TRBV12-5 combines with J gene TRBJ2-1; D call uncertain. The length of the CDR3 is 13 residues. V was trimmed by 1 base and J by 10 bases, leaving 11 bases between them. Germline loops: CDR1 LGHNT, CDR2 FRNRAP.

This sequence joins TRBV7-9 and TRBJ2-7, with 10 bases fitting TRBD1. The J segment lost 6 bases and the V segment lost 5 bases, leaving 7 bases of the junction unmatched. Germline V gene sequence: CDR1 SEHNR, CDR2 FQNEAQ (reference sequence). The length of the CDR3 is 14 residues. CDR3 nucleotide sequence: TGTGCCAGCAGCGCCACCGGGACAGGGGTCGAGCAGTACTTC. Its protein is CASSATGTGVEQYF.

The gene calls are TRBV30 and TRBJ2-7, with 7 bases matching TRBD1. Germline loops: CDR1 GTSNPN, CDR2 SVGIG (reference sequence). The junction had 5 bases not matched to a gene; V was cut back by 3 bases and J by 3 bases. The CDR3 runs to 13 residues. The CDR3 nucleotides read TGTGCCTGGAGCCGACAGGGTTACTACGAGCAGTACTTC. The encoded protein is CAWSRQGYYEQYF.

The chain recombines TRBV2 with TRBJ1-3, with 8 bases identical to TRBD1. The germline CDR1 and CDR2 sequences are SNHLY and FYNNEI. V lost 11 bases to trimming and J lost 4 bases; unmatched junction nucleotides: 7. The CDR3 spans 13 residues. The CDR3 region has the DNA TGTGCCGGAACAGGGGGAGCAGGAAACACCATATATTTT. This gives the protein CAGTGGAGNTIYF.

The chain employs TRBV4-1 and TRBJ2-7; tentatively, D is TRBD2 (6 bases). V dropped 0 bases and J dropped 1 base, with 16 bases sitting between them. This CDR3 has 17 amino acids. CDR1 MGHRA and CDR2 YSYEKL come from the germline V gene. The CDR3 sequence: CASSQDKEGPDSYEQYF. The CDR3 coding sequence is TGCGCCAGCAGCCAAGATAAGGAGGGGCCCGATTCCTACGAGCAGTACTTC.

This clone was detected only once. V gene TRBV27 combines with J gene TRBJ2-7, with D maybe TRBD2 (5 bases). CDR3 size: 13 residues. Trimming stripped 3 bases from V and 5 bases from J, with 11 bases between. Germline V gene lookup returns CDR1 MNHEY and CDR2 SMNVEV (reference sequence). The CDR3 DNA is TGTGCCAGCAGTTTCGGGGATTACCACGAGCAGTACTTC. Its translation is CASSFGDYHEQYF.

V and J are TRBV14 and TRBJ2-1; tentatively, D is TRBD2 (6 bases). The V end was cut by 0 bases, the J end by 0 bases, with 15 bases between. The CDR3 spans 18 residues. Germline V gene lookup returns CDR1 SGHDN and CDR2 FVKESK. The CDR3 coding sequence is TGTGCCAGCAGCCAAGATTCCCCTTGGCGGGACTCCTACAATGAGCAGTTCTTC. Its translation: CASSQDSPWRDSYNEQFF.

This clone was seen once. The CDR3 DNA sequence: TGTGCCAGCGGGCTGCTTTACTCTGGAAACACCATATATTTT. It encodes CASGLLYSGNTIYF. This rearrangement joins TRBV5-8 to TRBJ1-3; D gene uncertain. The V gene lost 7 bases and the J gene lost 0 bases, with 11 bases spanning the gap. The CDR3 spans 14 residues. Per germline, CDR1 SGHTS and CDR2 YDEGEE.